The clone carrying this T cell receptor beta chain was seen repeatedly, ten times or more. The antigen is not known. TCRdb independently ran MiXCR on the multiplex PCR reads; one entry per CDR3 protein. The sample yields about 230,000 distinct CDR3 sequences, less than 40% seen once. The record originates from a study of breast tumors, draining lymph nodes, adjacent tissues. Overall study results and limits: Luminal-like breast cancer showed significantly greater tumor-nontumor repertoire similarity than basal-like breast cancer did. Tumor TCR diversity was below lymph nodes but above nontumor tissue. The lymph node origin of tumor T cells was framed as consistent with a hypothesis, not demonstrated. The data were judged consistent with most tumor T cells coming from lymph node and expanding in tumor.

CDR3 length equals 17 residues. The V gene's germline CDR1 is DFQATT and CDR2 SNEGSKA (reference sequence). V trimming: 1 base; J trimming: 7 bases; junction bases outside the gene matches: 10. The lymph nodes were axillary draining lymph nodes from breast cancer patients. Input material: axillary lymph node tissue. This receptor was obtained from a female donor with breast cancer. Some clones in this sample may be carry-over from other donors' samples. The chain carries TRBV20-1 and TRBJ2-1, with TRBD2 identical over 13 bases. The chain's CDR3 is CSARVPRTSGSGNEQFF. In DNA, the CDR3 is TGCAGTGCTAGAGTCCCCAGGACTAGCGGGAGTGGGAATGAGCAGTTCTTC.